The 8 T cell receptor beta chains presented below share a single source sample, sequenced in a study of T cell responses to AZD1222 COVID-19 vaccine. Profiling relied on immunoSEQ multiplex PCR, and the TCRdb table lists in-frame clones only, not all of them. The sample carries tens of thousands of clones, around nine tenths recorded once. This material consisted of peripheral blood, taken on day 0 of AZD1222 vaccination. The source of these receptors is an adult in good health.

This sequence joins TRBV9 and TRBJ2-7; D may be TRBD1 (7 bases). The V gene lost 2 bases and the J gene lost 0 bases, with 18 bases spanning the gap. Germline lookup yields CDR1 SGDLS and CDR2 YYNGEE. The CDR3 runs to 17 residues. Written as DNA, the CDR3 is TGTGCCAGCAGCGTCGACTCCAGGGGGGCGGTCTCCTACGAGCAGTACTTC. This codes for CASSVDSRGAVSYEQYF.

The chain has TRBV6-2 or TRBV6-3 and TRBJ1-1, with D unclear. The CDR3 is 15 amino acids. Germline CDR1 and CDR2: MNHEY and SVGEGT. The V gene lost 2 bases and the J gene lost 2 bases, with 12 bases spanning the gap. For the CDR3, the DNA is TGTGCCAGCAGTTACATAGGCAGCATAAACACTGAAGCTTTCTTT. Translating it yields CASSYIGSINTEAFF.

The V and J genes are TRBV6-5 and TRBJ1-6; possible D gene TRBD1, 5 bases. The CDR3 loop spans 13 amino acids. In germline, CDR1 is MNHEY, CDR2 SVGAGI. Trimming pared 8 bases from V and 7 bases from J, leaving 12 bases between. DNA of the CDR3: TGTGCCAGCGGGGAGACAGAGAATTCACCCCTCCACTTT. Its translation: CASGETENSPLHF.

J is TRBJ1-5 and V is TRBV6-5, with D hard to call. With 8 bases removed from V and 0 bases from J, the gap between germline ends came to 8 bases. The CDR3 loop spans 13 amino acids. Germline V gene sequence: CDR1 MNHEY, CDR2 SVGAGI. This chain's CDR3 is CASGGYSNQPQHF. The CDR3 nucleotides read TGTGCCAGCGGAGGGTATAGCAATCAGCCCCAGCATTTT.

To note about this clone: At one boundary the junction diverges from the germline segment, which might be a read error. Other DNA sequences in this specimen translate into the identical CDR3. The gene calls are TRBV4-2 and TRBJ2-7; 9 positions agree with TRBD2. This CDR3 has 15 residues. Germline CDR1 LGHNA, CDR2 YNFKEQ. DNA for the CDR3: TGTGCCAGCAGCCAAGAAGGCGGGAGGGCGAGAGAGCAGTATTTC. It specifies CASSQEGGRAREQYF.

DNA of the CDR3: TGTGCCAGCAGTTTAATGGGGGCCGGAGAAAAACTGTTTTTT. This translates into CASSLMGAGEKLFF. The chain is built from TRBV27 and TRBJ1-4, with D perhaps TRBD1 (6 bases). The germline V and J ends were trimmed by 2 bases and 8 bases, with 12 bases remaining between them. Germline V gene sequence: CDR1 MNHEY, CDR2 SMNVEV (reference sequence). The length of the CDR3 is 14 residues.

The rearrangement joins TRBV28 to TRBJ2-1, with D hard to call. CDR3 length: 12 residues. Germline V gives CDR1 MDHEN, CDR2 SYDVKM. Deletions cut 2 bases from V and 5 bases from J, with 4 bases between. The CDR3 spells CASSLTNNEQFF. CDR3 DNA sequence: TGTGCCAGCAGTTTAACTAACAATGAGCAGTTCTTC.

V and J are TRBV6-2 or TRBV6-3 and TRBJ2-5; D unresolved. With 0 bases removed from V and 5 bases from J, the gap between germline ends came to 10 bases. This CDR3 spans 14 amino acids. CDR1 MNHEY and CDR2 SVGEGT come from the germline V gene. The CDR3 loop reads CASSYSMMSETQYF. In nucleotides, the CDR3 is TGTGCCAGCAGTTACTCGATGATGTCCGAGACCCAGTACTTC.